This record concerns one T cell receptor (beta chain) sequence. What it recognizes is unknown. This entry comes from a study of OX40 agonist ivuxolimab in advanced cancers. Whole-study findings and limits: Antigen specificity remained undetermined for the expanded peripheral T cells.

Produced via immunoSEQ multiplex PCR; TCRdb's table is partial and in-frame only. The data contain about 100,000 clones, roughly nine tenths of them singletons. The sample here was CD4+ or CD8+ T cells sorted from blood, taken in a trial of the OX40 agonist ivuxolimab. This sequence originates from an adult with an advanced solid tumor such as melanoma, head and neck, liver or kidney cancer.

CDR3 bases: TGTGCCTCTCAGGGGCCCGGATCCGGTGAGCAGTTCTTC. This encodes CASQGPGSGEQFF. The genes are TRBV7-2 and TRBJ2-1; tentatively, D is TRBD1 (6 bases). This CDR3 is 13 amino acids long. Germline lookup yields CDR1 SGHTA and CDR2 FQGNSA. Trimming left V 11 bases short and J 9 bases short, with 20 bases between.